A selection of T cell receptor beta chains follows, all from one sample in a study of CD8+CD57+ T cells in acquired aplastic anemia. TCRdb ran MiXCR on the reads and lists one entry per CDR3 protein. The table records around 130,000 distinct CDR3 sequences, under 65% of them present only once. Sequenced: sorted CD4+, CD8+, or CD8+CD57+ T cells (not recorded which) from PBMCs. The receptors originated from a human donor with aplastic anemia. Both conserved end residues are part of each CDR3. Fields, in order: J gene, V gene, clone size, D gene, CDR3 DNA, CDR3 protein. The D gene is left open where the match is weak. Part of the rows lack a size; the others show once, few, many or a class for expanded clones.

j_gene: TRBJ2-1
v_gene: TRBV15
abundance: .
d_gene: TRBD1
CDR3nt: TGTGCCACCAGCTCCCCCGGGACAGGGATAGACAATGAGCAGTTCTTC
CDR3aa: CATSSPGTGIDNEQFF

j_gene: TRBJ2-1
v_gene: TRBV25-1
abundance: .
d_gene: TRBD2
CDR3nt: TGTGCCAGCAGTGACTATAGCGGGGGGGTCAATGAGCAGTTCTTC
CDR3aa: CASSDYSGGVNEQFF

j_gene: TRBJ1-1
v_gene: TRBV10-3
abundance: .
d_gene: .
CDR3nt: TGTGCCATCAGTGACTCCGGTGGGGACGGGACTGAAGCTTTCTTT
CDR3aa: CAISDSGGDGTEAFF

j_gene: TRBJ1-2
v_gene: TRBV25-1
abundance: many
d_gene: .
CDR3nt: TGTGCCAGCAGTGAGACCGGGACGGGCTATGGCTACACCTTC
CDR3aa: CASSETGTGYGYTF

j_gene: TRBJ1-5
v_gene: TRBV2
abundance: .
d_gene: .
CDR3nt: TGTGCCAGCAGTGACAGGGATCAGCCCCAGCATTTT
CDR3aa: CASSDRDQPQHF

j_gene: TRBJ2-1
v_gene: TRBV20-1
abundance: .
d_gene: .
CDR3nt: TGCAGTGCTAACTTCGGGAGCTCCTACAATGAGCAGTTCTTC
CDR3aa: CSANFGSSYNEQFF

j_gene: TRBJ1-1
v_gene: TRBV10-3
abundance: .
d_gene: TRBD1
CDR3nt: TGTGCCATCAGTGAGTGGGACAGACCGAACACTGAAGCTTTCTTT
CDR3aa: CAISEWDRPNTEAFF

j_gene: TRBJ2-1
v_gene: TRBV13
abundance: few
d_gene: TRBD1
CDR3nt: TGTGCCAGCAGCCTGACCGGGACAGGGGGAAGGAATGAGCAGTTCTTC
CDR3aa: CASSLTGTGGRNEQFF

j_gene: TRBJ2-7
v_gene: TRBV10-3
abundance: .
d_gene: TRBD1
CDR3nt: TGTGCCATCAGCACACAGGGGGCAATCGACTCGTACGAGCAGTACTTC
CDR3aa: CAISTQGAIDSYEQYF

j_gene: TRBJ2-7
v_gene: TRBV7-8
abundance: .
d_gene: TRBD1
CDR3nt: TGTGCCAGCAGCTTATGGGACAGCTACGAGCAGTACTTC
CDR3aa: CASSLWDSYEQYF

j_gene: TRBJ2-2
v_gene: TRBV7-8
abundance: .
d_gene: .
CDR3nt: TGTGCCAGCAGCTTAGGGGGAGTAACCACCGGGGAGCTGTTTTTT
CDR3aa: CASSLGGVTTGELFF

j_gene: TRBJ1-5
v_gene: TRBV20-1
abundance: .
d_gene: TRBD1
CDR3nt: TGCAGTGCTAGAGAGCCGGGGACAGTAAATCAGCCCCAGCATTTT
CDR3aa: CSAREPGTVNQPQHF

j_gene: TRBJ2-1
v_gene: TRBV7-2
abundance: many
d_gene: .
CDR3nt: TGTGCCAGCAGCTTAGGCGGTCTAGCGAATGAGCAGTTCTTC
CDR3aa: CASSLGGLANEQFF

j_gene: TRBJ1-2
v_gene: TRBV7-2
abundance: .
d_gene: .
CDR3nt: TGTGCCAGCAGCTTAGTCAACTATGGCTACACCTTC
CDR3aa: CASSLVNYGYTF

j_gene: TRBJ1-6
v_gene: TRBV4-1
abundance: many
d_gene: .
CDR3nt: TGCGCCAGCAGCCAAGATTTCCTTGAGGGGGGAAATTCACCCCTCCACTTT
CDR3aa: CASSQDFLEGGNSPLHF

j_gene: TRBJ2-7
v_gene: TRBV7-8
abundance: .
d_gene: .
CDR3nt: TGTGCCAGCAGCTTAGGCCGGGGGGCCTTACTATACTTC
CDR3aa: CASSLGRGALLYF

j_gene: TRBJ1-1
v_gene: TRBV24-1
abundance: .
d_gene: .
CDR3nt: TGTGCCACCCAAAATAGGGGGAACACTGAAGCTTTCTTT
CDR3aa: CATQNRGNTEAFF